The source of this T cell receptor beta chain is a study of shared clonotypes between healthy human individuals. Background on the study: The cohort had two women and a few men, ages 18 to 49. Donors had three CD4 naive, three CD4 memory, two CD8 naive and one CD8 memory plate apiece.

Findings and limits, study-wide: Limited genetic and exposure-history diversity came from having few donors.

The data were produced by immunoSEQ multiplex PCR, yet TCRdb's version contains in-frame clones alone and is incomplete. The sample lists 2 million or so clones, approximately 95% occurring once. Division of CD4+ cells produced a CD45RA+ naive subset and a CD45RA-negative memory subset. The CDR3 covers 13 residues. V was pared by 0 bases and J by 2 bases, with 7 bases between. Germline V gives CDR1 GTSNPN, CDR2 SVGIG (reference sequence). This clone was recorded only once. Its target is unknown. The sample holds other DNA sequences that translate to the same CDR3. The V and J genes are TRBV30 and TRBJ1-2; D uncertain. The receptor's source is a man aged 18-30 years in good health. The sample taken for sequencing was naive CD4+ T cells sorted from blood. The subset denotes: CD45RA+ positively selected. CDR3 bases: TGTGCCTGGAGTGTCGGCAGAAACTATGGCTACACCTTC. Translating it yields CAWSVGRNYGYTF. The full variable domain, rest sourced from reference TRBV30 and TRBJ1-2, is SQTIHQWPATLVQPVGSPLSLECTVEGTSNPNLYWYRQAAGRGLQLLFYSVGIGQISSEVPQNLSASRPQDRQFILSSKKLLLSDSGFYLCAWSVGRNYGYTFGSGTRLTVV.